Listed below are T cell receptor beta chains from one sample, sequenced in a study of T cells in Graves' hyperthyroidism and ophthalmopathy. TCRdb recomputed calls from the multiplex PCR reads with MiXCR, one row per CDR3 protein. Of hundreds of thousands of distinct CDR3 sequences in the sample, 14% were seen once. The sample consisted of blood. These TCRs come from a middle-aged woman with Graves' hyperthyroidism. Both conserved end residues are part of each CDR3. A D gene is named only where the DNA matches it firmly. A clone size is listed for some rows: how often the clone was seen (once, few, many), or a class if it is expanded.

abundance	v_gene	j_gene	d_gene	CDR3aa	CDR3nt
-	TRBV6-5	TRBJ2-7	-	CASSYQGDPTYEQYF	TGTGCCAGCAGTTATCAGGGAGACCCAACCTACGAGCAGTACTTC
many	TRBV7-9	TRBJ2-2	-	CAIQRGGATGELFF	TGTGCCATCCAAAGAGGGGGGGCCACCGGGGAGCTGTTTTTT
many	TRBV3-1	TRBJ1-4	-	CASSWTARNEKLFF	TGTGCCAGCAGCTGGACAGCCAGAAATGAAAAACTGTTTTTT
many	TRBV6-1	TRBJ2-1	-	CASSEGLQKEQFF	TGTGCCAGCAGTGAAGGTCTTCAGAAAGAGCAGTTCTTC
few	TRBV5-1	TRBJ2-2	-	CASRLTATNTGELFF	TGCGCCAGCAGACTGACAGCAACGAACACCGGGGAGCTGTTTTTT
few	TRBV15	TRBJ1-1	-	CATSRDRGVGDTEAFF	TGTGCCACCAGCAGAGATAGGGGTGTGGGGGACACTGAAGCTTTCTTT
-	TRBV19	TRBJ2-1	TRBD1	CASRTGQFSSYNEQFF	TGTGCCAGTAGAACGGGACAGTTTAGCTCCTACAATGAGCAGTTCTTC
few	TRBV25-1	TRBJ2-5	-	CASSRWGKTQYF	TGTGCCAGCAGTAGGTGGGGCAAGACCCAGTACTTC
many	TRBV12-3/TRBV12-4	TRBJ2-1	-	CASSLRGYNEQFF	TGTGCCAGCAGTTTGAGAGGGTACAATGAGCAGTTCTTC
many	TRBV2	TRBJ2-7	-	CASSEPSYEQYF	TGTGCCAGCAGTGAGCCCAGTTACGAGCAGTACTTC
many	TRBV2	TRBJ2-1	TRBD2	CASSALAGYNEQFF	TGTGCCAGCAGCGCACTAGCGGGCTACAATGAGCAGTTCTTC
many	TRBV11-2	TRBJ2-5	TRBD1	CASSPGQGISRETQYF	TGTGCCAGCAGCCCGGGACAGGGGATCTCCCGAGAGACCCAGTACTTC
-	TRBV3-1	TRBJ2-7	-	CASSHPGLGVHEQYF	TGTGCCAGCAGCCACCCGGGACTGGGTGTCCACGAGCAGTACTTC
many	TRBV12-3/TRBV12-4	TRBJ1-5	TRBD1	CASRLGQGGNQPQHF	TGTGCCAGCAGGCTGGGACAGGGGGGCAATCAGCCCCAGCATTTT
-	TRBV4-1	TRBJ1-3	-	CASSLEAGLSGNTIYF	TGCGCCAGCAGCCTAGAAGCAGGCCTCTCTGGAAACACCATATATTTT
-	TRBV28	TRBJ2-2	-	CATSSYTGELFF	TGTGCCACCTCCTCGTATACCGGGGAGCTGTTTTTT
few	TRBV19	TRBJ2-6	TRBD1	CASTGTAFSGANVLTF	TGTGCCTCAACCGGGACAGCCTTCTCTGGGGCCAACGTCCTGACTTTC
many	TRBV20-1	TRBJ2-3	TRBD2	CSAEVAGGFPTDTQYF	TGCAGTGCTGAAGTAGCGGGAGGGTTCCCCACAGATACGCAGTATTTT
-	TRBV7-2	TRBJ2-3	TRBD2	CASSLKVTSGTSTDTQYF	TGTGCCAGCAGCTTAAAGGTTACTAGCGGTACTAGCACAGATACGCAGTATTTT
many	TRBV7-2	TRBJ1-6	-	CASSLVALGGWSPLHF	TGTGCCAGCAGCTTAGTGGCGTTGGGGGGTTGGTCACCCCTCCACTTT